The clone carrying this TCR beta chain was counted once. The antigen is undetermined. The sample comes from a study of blood T cells in healthy people across ages. Turning to the study itself: About one barcoded beta molecule per two T cells came from capture by template switching. Study-wide findings and caveats: Naive T cell percentage showed a strong correlation with TCR beta diversity. Among T cells, TCR beta diversity per million cells dropped roughly linearly as age rose.

Alongside a J-beta primer mix, a sample-barcoded 5' primer served in a second PCR lasting about 7 to 12 cycles. The template-switch adaptor, which had 12 random nucleotides, put a tag on each cDNA molecule. MiXCR, applied by TCRdb to the 5' RACE reads, yields one record per CDR3 protein. The profile shows hundreds of thousands of distinct CDR3 sequences, 40% to 45% of them singletons. Per the germline V gene, CDR1 is MNHEY and CDR2 is SVGAGI. The V end was cut by 7 bases, the J end by 6 bases, with 15 bases between. This CDR3 is built from 14 residues. Sequencing input: blood. The chain employs TRBV6-5 and TRBJ2-2; tentative D call: TRBD1 (6 bases). This receptor was identified in a man older than 75 in good health. Here the CDR3 reads CASNERGSAGELFF. CDR3 nucleotides: TGTGCCAGCAACGAAAGGGGGAGCGCCGGGGAGCTGTTTTTT.